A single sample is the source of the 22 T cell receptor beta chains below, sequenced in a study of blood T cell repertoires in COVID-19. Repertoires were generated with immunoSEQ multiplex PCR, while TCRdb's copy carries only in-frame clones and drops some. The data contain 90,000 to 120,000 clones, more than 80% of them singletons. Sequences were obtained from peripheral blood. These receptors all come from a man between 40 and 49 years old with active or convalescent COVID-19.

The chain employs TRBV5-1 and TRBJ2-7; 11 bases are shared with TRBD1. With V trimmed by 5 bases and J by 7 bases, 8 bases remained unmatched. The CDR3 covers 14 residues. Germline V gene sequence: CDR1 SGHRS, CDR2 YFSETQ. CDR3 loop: CASSPWTGGKEQYF. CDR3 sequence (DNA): TGCGCCAGCAGTCCTTGGACAGGGGGCAAAGAGCAGTACTTC.

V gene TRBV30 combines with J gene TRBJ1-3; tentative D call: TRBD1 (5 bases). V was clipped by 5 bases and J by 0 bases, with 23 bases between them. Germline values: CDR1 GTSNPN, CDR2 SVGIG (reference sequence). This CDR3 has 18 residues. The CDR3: CAWYQIGGESSSGNTIYF. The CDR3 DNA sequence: TGTGCCTGGTACCAAATCGGAGGGGAGTCAAGCTCTGGAAACACCATATATTTT.

DNA of the CDR3: TGCGCCAGCAGCCGTAAACAGGAGACTGAAGCTTTCTTT. Protein product: CASSRKQETEAFF. The J gene is TRBJ1-1, the V gene TRBV4-3; a weak D match, TRBD1 (5 bases). In germline, CDR1 is LGHNA, CDR2 YSLEER. The V and J ends lost 4 bases and 5 bases respectively, with 11 bases between them. The length of the CDR3 is 13 residues.

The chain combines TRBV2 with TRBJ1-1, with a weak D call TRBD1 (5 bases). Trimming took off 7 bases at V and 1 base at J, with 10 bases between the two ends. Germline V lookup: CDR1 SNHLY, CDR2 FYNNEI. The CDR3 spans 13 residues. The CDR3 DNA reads TGTGCCAGCACGAAAGGGGCGAACACTGAAGCTTTCTTT. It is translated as CASTKGANTEAFF.

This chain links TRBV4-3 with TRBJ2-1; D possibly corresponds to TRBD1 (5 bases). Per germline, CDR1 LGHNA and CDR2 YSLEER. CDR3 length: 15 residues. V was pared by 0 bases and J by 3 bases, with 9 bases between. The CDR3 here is CASSQDQGDYNEQFF. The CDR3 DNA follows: TGCGCCAGCAGCCAAGATCAAGGGGACTACAATGAGCAGTTCTTC.

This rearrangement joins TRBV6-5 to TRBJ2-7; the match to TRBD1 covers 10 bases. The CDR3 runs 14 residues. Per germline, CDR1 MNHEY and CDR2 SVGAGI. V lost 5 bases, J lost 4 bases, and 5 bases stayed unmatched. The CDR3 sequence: CASSKDRGVYEQYF. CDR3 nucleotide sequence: TGTGCCAGCAGTAAGGACAGGGGGGTGTACGAGCAGTACTTC.

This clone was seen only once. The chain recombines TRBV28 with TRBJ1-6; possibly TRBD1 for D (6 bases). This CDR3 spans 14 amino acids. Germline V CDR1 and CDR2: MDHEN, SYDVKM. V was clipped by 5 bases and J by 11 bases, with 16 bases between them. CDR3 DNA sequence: TGTGCCAGCAGTCCTCAGGGGTTGGTCGCACCCCTCCACTTT. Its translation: CASSPQGLVAPLHF.

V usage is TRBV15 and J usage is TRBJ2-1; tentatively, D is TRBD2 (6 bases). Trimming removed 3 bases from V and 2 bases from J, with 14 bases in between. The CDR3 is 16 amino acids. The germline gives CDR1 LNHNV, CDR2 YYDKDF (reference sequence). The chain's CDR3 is CATSSGRLGPYNEQFF. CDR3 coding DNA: TGTGCCACCAGCAGTGGTAGACTAGGGCCCTACAATGAGCAGTTCTTC.

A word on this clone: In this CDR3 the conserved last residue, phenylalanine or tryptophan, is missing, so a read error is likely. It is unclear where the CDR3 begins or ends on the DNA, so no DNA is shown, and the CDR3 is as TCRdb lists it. The CDR3 is CTSYRRKKIR. The rearrangement joins TRBV1 to TRBJ1-4; the tabulated D call, TRBD1, remains unverified against the DNA. TRBV1 is termed a pseudogene. The CDR3 extends over 10 residues, inclusive of both ends.

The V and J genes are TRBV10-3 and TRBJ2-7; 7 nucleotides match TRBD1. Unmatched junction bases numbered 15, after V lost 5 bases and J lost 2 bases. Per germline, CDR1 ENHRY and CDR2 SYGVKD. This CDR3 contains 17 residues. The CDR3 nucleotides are TGTGCCATCAGTTCAATGAACTCCGGGACAGCAACCTACGAGCAGTACTTC. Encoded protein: CAISSMNSGTATYEQYF.

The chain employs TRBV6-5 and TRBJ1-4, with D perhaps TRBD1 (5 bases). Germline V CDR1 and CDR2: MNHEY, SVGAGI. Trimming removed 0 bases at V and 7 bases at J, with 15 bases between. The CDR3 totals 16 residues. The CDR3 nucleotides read TGTGCCAGCAGTTACTCGATCGTCCAGGGAGGTGAAAAACTGTTTTTT. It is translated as CASSYSIVQGGEKLFF.

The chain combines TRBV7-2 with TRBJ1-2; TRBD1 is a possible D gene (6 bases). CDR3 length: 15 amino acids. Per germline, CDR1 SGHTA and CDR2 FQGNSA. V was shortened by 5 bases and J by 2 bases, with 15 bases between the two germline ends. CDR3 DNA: TGTGCCAGCAGCCAACCGTGGGGGCAGAACTATGGCTACACCTTC. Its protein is CASSQPWGQNYGYTF.

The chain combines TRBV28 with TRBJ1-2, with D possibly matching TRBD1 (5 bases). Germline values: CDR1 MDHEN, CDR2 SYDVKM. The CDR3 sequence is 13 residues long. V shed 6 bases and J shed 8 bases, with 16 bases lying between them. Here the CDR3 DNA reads TGTGCCAGCAGCCCCGCGGGGGTAGAGGGCTACACCTTC. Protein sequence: CASSPAGVEGYTF.

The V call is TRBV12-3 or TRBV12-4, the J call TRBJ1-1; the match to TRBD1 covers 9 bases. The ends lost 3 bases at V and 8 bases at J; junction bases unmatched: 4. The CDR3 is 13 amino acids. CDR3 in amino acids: CASSFGTGPEAFF. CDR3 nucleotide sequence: TGTGCCAGCAGTTTTGGGACAGGGCCCGAAGCTTTCTTT.

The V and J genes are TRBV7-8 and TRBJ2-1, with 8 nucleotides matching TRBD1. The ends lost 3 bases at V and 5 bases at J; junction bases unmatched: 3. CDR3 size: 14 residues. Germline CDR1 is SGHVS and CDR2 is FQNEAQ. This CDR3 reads CASSLGQANNEQFF. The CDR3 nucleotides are TGTGCCAGCAGCTTGGGACAGGCTAACAATGAGCAGTTCTTC.

The CDR3 sequence: CASSLEQTNTGELFF. The CDR3 DNA sequence: TGTGCCAGCAGTTTGGAACAGACGAACACCGGGGAGCTGTTTTTT. The V gene is TRBV28, the J gene TRBJ2-2; no definite D call. The V gene's germline CDR1 is MDHEN and CDR2 SYDVKM. The CDR3 is made up of 15 amino acids. V was cut by 3 bases and J by 0 bases, with 8 bases left in between.

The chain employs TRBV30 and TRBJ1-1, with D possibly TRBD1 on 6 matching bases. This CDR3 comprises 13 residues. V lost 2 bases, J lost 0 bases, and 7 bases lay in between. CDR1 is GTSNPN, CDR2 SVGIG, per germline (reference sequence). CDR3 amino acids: CAWSTGMNTEAFF. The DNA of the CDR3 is TGTGCCTGGAGTACAGGGATGAACACTGAAGCTTTCTTT.

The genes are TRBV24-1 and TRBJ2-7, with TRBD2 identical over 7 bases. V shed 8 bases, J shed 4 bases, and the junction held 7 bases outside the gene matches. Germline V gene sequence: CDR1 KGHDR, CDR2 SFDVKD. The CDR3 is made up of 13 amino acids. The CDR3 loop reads CATNPGGMYEQYF. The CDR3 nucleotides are TGTGCCACCAATCCGGGGGGTATGTACGAGCAGTACTTC.

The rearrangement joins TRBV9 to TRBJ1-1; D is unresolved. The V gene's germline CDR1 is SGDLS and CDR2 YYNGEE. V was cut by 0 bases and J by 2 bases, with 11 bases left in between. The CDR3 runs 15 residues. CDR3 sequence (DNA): TGTGCCAGCAGCGTAGATCCGGGTAGTAACACTGAAGCTTTCTTT. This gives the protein CASSVDPGSNTEAFF.

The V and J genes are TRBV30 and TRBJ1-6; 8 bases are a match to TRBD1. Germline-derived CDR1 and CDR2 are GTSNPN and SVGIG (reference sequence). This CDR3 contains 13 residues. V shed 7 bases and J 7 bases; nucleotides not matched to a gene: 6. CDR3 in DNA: TGTGCCTTTCAGACAGGGGCGAATTCACCCCTCCACTTT. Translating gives CAFQTGANSPLHF.

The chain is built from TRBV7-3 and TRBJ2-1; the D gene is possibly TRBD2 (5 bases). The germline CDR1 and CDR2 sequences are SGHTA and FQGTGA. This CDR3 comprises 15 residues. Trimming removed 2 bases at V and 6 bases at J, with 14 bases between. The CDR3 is CASSLFRDVGNEQFF. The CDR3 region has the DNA TGTGCCAGCAGCTTATTTCGGGATGTGGGCAATGAGCAGTTCTTC.

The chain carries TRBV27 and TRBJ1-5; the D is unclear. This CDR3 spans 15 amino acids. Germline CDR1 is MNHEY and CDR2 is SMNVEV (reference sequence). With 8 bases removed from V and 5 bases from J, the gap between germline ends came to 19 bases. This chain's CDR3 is CASGTTARGDQPQHF. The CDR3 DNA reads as TGTGCCAGCGGAACGACGGCCCGCGGAGATCAGCCCCAGCATTTT.